What follows describes a single T cell receptor (beta chain). What this receptor recognizes is not known. Base qualities are not provided; no much larger clone lies one nucleotide away. Relative to germline, V is 3 bases shorter and J is 0 bases shorter, with 11 bases between their ends. The CDR3, cysteine through phenylalanine, is 16 amino acids long. Solely the CDR3 DNA is kept, with 48 bases framed from the first base. Taken from the germline V gene, the CDR1 and CDR2 loops are MDHEN and SYDVKM. The time point label, as the study defines it: baseline before first vaccination. The vaccinee samples were drawn from two UK trials, COV001 and COV002, one of which was a single-blind randomized controlled phase 2/3 trial testing AZD1222 (ChAdOx1 nCoV-19) in healthy adults. For TCRbeta chain sequencing, PBMC samples from trial participants were taken at day 0 and at day 28 after the second dose. The data belong to a study of T cell responses to AZD1222 COVID-19 vaccine (dated by TCRdb to the early 2020s). Some background on the complete study: AZD1222 recipients with second doses at about 4 weeks or about 12 weeks were pooled, because spike-specific TCR depth and breadth did not differ between schedules. Trial participants were enrolled into age subgroups of 18-55, 56-69 and 70-plus years, which contained approximately 150, 28 and 58 TCR-sequenced participants, respectively. TCR sequencing covered roughly 230 trial participants: 200 to 210 given two doses of AZD1222 and around 25 given two doses of MenACWY control vaccine. General conclusions and limits of the study: Epitopes outside the regions mutated in the B.1.351 and B.1.1.7 variants were reportedly recognized by nearly half of the unique spike-specific TCRs. Because no samples from the day 14 peak response were available, repertoires could be characterized only after the peak T cell response. Most participants were white British and females outnumbered males, and the authors suggested that clonal diversity may have been underestimated. After two AZD1222 doses, spike-specific TCR breadth and depth were significantly higher than at day 0 and than in MenACWY recipients. In the small 56-69-year group, the increase in depth fell short of significance, most likely because of low power. Vaccine-associated CD4 TCRs spanned the whole spike protein, with dominant responses in regions 160-218 and 743-854. Conclusions about previously exposed vaccinees are limited because only a handful of AZD1222 recipients were SARS-CoV-2 seropositive at baseline.

The CDR3 regions of human TCRbeta chains were subjected to immunosequencing. The study's own analysis went as follows. TCRs in the repertoires were matched against a reference library of SARS-CoV-2-specific TCRs that had been generated with the MIRA antigen-specificity platform. Breadth was defined as the fraction of unique TCRs that were SARS-CoV-2-associated, and depth was defined as the fraction of total T cells that were SARS-CoV-2-associated. Each spike-specific TCR was assigned to its reactive spike region and to a CD4 or CD8 class using the MIRA data. Log10-transformed breadth and depth values were compared by one-way ANOVA with Sidak's multiple comparisons tests. This immuneACCESS table, as held by TCRdb, lists in-frame sequences with V and J called but not all clones. Of the missing ones, under half trace to an unresolved V gene in checked studies; the others have no known cause. From that table come the V and J calls and clone size; the DNA was used to work out D and trimming. This sample gives approximately 150,000 clones in total; over 85% of them show up just once. The ten largest clones represent over 1.5% of the sample.

This clonotype originated in an adult in good health. Rearrangement joined TRBV28 to TRBJ1-4; TRBD1 could be the D gene, as 5 bases match. This specimen was peripheral blood, taken on day 0 of AZD1222 vaccination. The CDR3 corresponds to CASSLPGTATNEKLFF. The DNA reads as follows: TGTGCCAGCAGTTTGCCCGGGACGGCAACTAATGAAAAACTGTTTTTT.